Listed below are T cell receptor beta chains from one sample, sequenced in a study of cytomegalovirus exposure and HLA in healthy donors. Profiling relied on immunoSEQ multiplex PCR, and the TCRdb table lists in-frame clones only, not all of them. The sample lists 150,000 to 200,000 clones, 80% seen once, with around 6.5% in the top ten. Sequencing input: PBMCs. These receptors originate from a male donor in good health and CMV-seropositive. The CDR3 runs from the conserved cysteine through the conserved F or W. Each record gives: D gene, V gene, clone size, J gene, CDR3 protein, CDR3 DNA. The D gene is left open where the match is weak. Some rows mark clone size as missing; the rest say once, few, many or name a class of expanded clone.

TRBD2	TRBV7-8	once	TRBJ2-3	CASSLSRRGGADTQYF	TGTGCCAGCAGCTTATCAAGGCGGGGGGGGGCAGATACGCAGTATTTT
TRBD1	TRBV2	-	TRBJ1-2	CASSSRQGDYTF	TGTGCCAGCAGCTCGAGACAGGGCGACTACACCTTC
-	TRBV29-1	-	TRBJ2-1	CSVVGQRSDEQFF	TGCAGCGTTGTAGGACAGCGGTCGGATGAGCAGTTCTTC
TRBD1	TRBV18	-	TRBJ1-2	CASSRGQGENYGYTF	TGTGCCAGCTCACGAGGACAGGGGGAAAACTATGGCTACACCTTC
-	TRBV4-1	few	TRBJ2-7	CASSLAMQGGYEQYF	TGCGCCAGCAGCCTCGCCATGCAGGGCGGCTACGAGCAGTACTTC
TRBD1	TRBV5-4	-	TRBJ1-3	CASSGTVKEKGNTIYF	TGTGCCAGCAGCGGGACAGTGAAGGAGAAGGGAAACACCATATATTTT
TRBD1	TRBV16	-	TRBJ1-5	CASSQSLRTGGQPQHF	TGTGCCAGCAGCCAATCATTACGGACAGGGGGTCAGCCCCAGCATTTT
TRBD2	TRBV28	-	TRBJ2-7	CASRPLAGLAAYEQYF	TGTGCCAGCAGGCCCTTGGCGGGACTAGCGGCCTACGAGCAGTACTTC
-	TRBV28	-	TRBJ2-5	CASTGGGTEETQYF	TGTGCCAGCACTGGGGGCGGGACAGAAGAGACCCAGTACTTC
-	TRBV30	-	TRBJ1-1	CAWSVSTVNTEAFF	TGTGCCTGGAGTGTGAGTACCGTTAACACTGAAGCTTTCTTT
TRBD2	TRBV11-2	-	TRBJ2-7	CASRPSSGRSYEQYF	TGTGCCAGCAGACCTTCTAGCGGGAGGTCCTACGAGCAGTACTTC
TRBD2	TRBV18	-	TRBJ2-7	CASSPTGTSASYEQYF	TGTGCCAGCTCACCAACCGGGACTAGCGCATCCTACGAGCAGTACTTC
-	TRBV12-5	-	TRBJ2-3	CASGLSSGYTDTQYF	TGTGCTAGTGGTTTGTCAAGCGGGTACACAGATACGCAGTATTTT
TRBD2	TRBV19	-	TRBJ2-7	CASSIRSTSGSSYEQYF	TGTGCCAGTAGTATTCGGTCTACTAGCGGGAGCTCCTACGAGCAGTACTTC
-	TRBV4-1	-	TRBJ2-7	CASSQVGYEQYF	TGCGCCAGCAGCCAAGTCGGTTACGAGCAGTACTTC
TRBD1	TRBV6-6	-	TRBJ2-7	CASSTLDRGYYEQYF	TGTGCCAGCAGTACCTTGGACAGGGGGTATTACGAGCAGTACTTC
-	TRBV4-2	-	TRBJ2-7	CASSQARQFSEQYF	TGTGCCAGCAGCCAGGCCAGACAGTTTAGCGAGCAGTACTTC
-	TRBV9	-	TRBJ2-2	CASRWGGEGGNTGELFF	TGTGCCAGCAGATGGGGGGGAGAAGGGGGGAACACCGGGGAGCTGTTTTTT
-	TRBV5-5	-	TRBJ1-1	CASSLAGSNTEAFF	TGTGCCAGCAGCTTGGCGGGGTCGAACACTGAAGCTTTCTTT
TRBD1	TRBV2	few	TRBJ2-7	CASSATGNSYEQYF	TGTGCCAGCAGCGCGACAGGGAACTCCTACGAGCAGTACTTC
-	TRBV27	-	TRBJ2-6	CASSFKKTASGANVLTF	TGTGCCAGCAGTTTTAAAAAAACAGCCTCTGGGGCCAACGTCCTGACTTTC
-	TRBV7-2	-	TRBJ2-4	CASSSYAGLENIQYF	TGTGCCAGCAGCTCCTATGCAGGGCTGGAGAACATTCAGTACTTC
TRBD1	TRBV5-1	few	TRBJ1-6	CASSQDRVAALLHF	TGCGCCAGCAGCCAGGACAGGGTGGCCGCTTTGCTCCACTTT
TRBD2	TRBV28	-	TRBJ2-1	CASSRTSGVRDEQFF	TGTGCCAGCAGCCGGACTAGCGGAGTTAGAGATGAGCAGTTCTTC
-	TRBV28	-	TRBJ2-7	CASSTNYEQYF	TGTGCCTCCAGTACTAACTACGAGCAGTACTTC
TRBD2	TRBV10-3	-	TRBJ2-3	CAIAGLAVATDTQYF	TGTGCCATCGCGGGACTAGCGGTAGCCACAGATACGCAGTATTTT
TRBD1	TRBV27	-	TRBJ2-7	CASSSVLGRDRVLEQYF	TGTGCCAGCAGTTCCGTTCTCGGCCGGGACAGGGTTCTCGAGCAGTACTTC
TRBD2	TRBV11-3	-	TRBJ2-7	CASSGRGTSGRGSYEQYF	TGTGCCAGCAGCGGGCGCGGGACTAGCGGTCGGGGCTCCTACGAGCAGTACTTC
-	TRBV5-6	-	TRBJ2-3	CASSLQGTDTQYF	TGTGCCAGCAGCTTGCAGGGGACAGATACGCAGTATTTT
TRBD1	TRBV6-6	-	TRBJ1-1	CASSYSFGQGGTEAFF	TGTGCCAGCAGTTACTCGTTTGGACAGGGGGGCACTGAAGCTTTCTTT
TRBD1	TRBV19	-	TRBJ1-2	CASSFGQGRYGYTF	TGTGCCAGTAGTTTCGGACAGGGACGCTATGGCTACACCTTC
-	TRBV28	once	TRBJ1-1	CASSLGHTEAFF	TGTGCCAGCAGCCTGGGACATACTGAAGCTTTCTTT
TRBD2	TRBV7-2	-	TRBJ2-7	CASRGTSWYEQYF	TGTGCCAGTAGGGGGACTAGCTGGTACGAGCAGTACTTC
-	TRBV12-5	-	TRBJ2-1	CASGLEGGVNEQFF	TGTGCTAGTGGTTTGGAAGGAGGGGTCAATGAGCAGTTCTTC
TRBD2	TRBV19	-	TRBJ2-7	CASSSREVWEQYF	TGTGCCAGTAGTTCACGGGAGGTCTGGGAGCAGTACTTC
TRBD2	TRBV4-2	once	TRBJ2-2	CASSQRTSGNPGGGELFF	TGTGCCAGCAGCCAAAGGACTAGCGGGAACCCGGGGGGCGGGGAGCTGTTTTTT
-	TRBV5-4	-	TRBJ2-1	CASSLNPVTYNEQFF	TGTGCCAGCAGCTTGAACCCGGTTACCTACAATGAGCAGTTCTTC
TRBD1	TRBV5-1	few	TRBJ2-5	CASQKADRAEGTQYF	TGCGCCAGCCAAAAAGCCGACAGGGCAGAGGGGACCCAGTACTTC
TRBD1	TRBV19	-	TRBJ1-1	CASIRQGKNTEAFF	TGTGCCAGTATCAGACAGGGCAAGAACACTGAAGCTTTCTTT
TRBD2	TRBV28	-	TRBJ2-7	CASVTSGAHLSYEQYF	TGTGCCAGCGTAACTAGCGGGGCCCACCTCTCCTACGAGCAGTACTTC
TRBD2	TRBV4-2	-	TRBJ2-7	CASSPRGASGAAYEQYF	TGTGCCAGCAGCCCCCGCGGGGCTAGCGGGGCTGCCTACGAGCAGTACTTC
TRBD1	TRBV5-6	-	TRBJ1-6	CASSKGQGVLNSPLHF	TGTGCCAGCAGCAAGGGACAGGGGGTACTTAATTCACCCCTCCACTTT
TRBD1	TRBV11-3	-	TRBJ1-1	CASSLVGTGGEAFF	TGTGCCAGCAGCTTAGTGGGCACAGGGGGCGAAGCTTTCTTT
TRBD2	TRBV19	-	TRBJ2-5	CASSTGLAGEETQYF	TGTGCCAGTAGTACGGGACTAGCGGGAGAAGAGACCCAGTACTTC
TRBD2	TRBV27	-	TRBJ2-7	CASSPGLAGGEQYF	TGTGCCAGCAGTCCCGGACTAGCGGGAGGCGAGCAGTACTTC
TRBD1	TRBV11-3	-	TRBJ2-5	CASSLGQGSRETQYF	TGTGCCAGCAGCTTGGGACAGGGCTCCAGGGAGACCCAGTACTTC
TRBD1	TRBV11-3	few	TRBJ1-1	CASSSGTANTEAFF	TGTGCCAGCAGCTCAGGGACAGCGAACACTGAAGCTTTCTTT
-	TRBV6-5	-	TRBJ2-7	CASRASGELSYEQYF	TGTGCCAGCAGAGCGAGCGGAGAGTTATCCTACGAGCAGTACTTC
-	TRBV21-1	-	TRBJ2-5	CASDGGGTETQYF	TGTGCCAGCGACGGAGGGGGCACGGAGACCCAGTACTTC
-	TRBV18	-	TRBJ1-1	CASSLYKRETEAFF	TGTGCCAGCTCACTATATAAACGCGAGACTGAAGCTTTCTTT
TRBD2	TRBV30	-	TRBJ2-1	CAWSVRIGLADYNEQFF	TGTGCCTGGAGTGTACGGATTGGGCTAGCGGATTACAATGAGCAGTTCTTC